The entry that follows covers one T cell receptor beta chain sequence. Its cognate antigen is unknown. This record belongs to a study of somatic mutations in cytotoxic T cells in rheumatoid arthritis. Regarding the study as a whole: Some patients, about an eighth of the roughly 65, had a largest CD8+ clone that exceeded 20% of CD8+ cells.

There are 15 residues in the CDR3. Trimming cost V 2 bases and J 2 bases, with 9 bases left between them. Germline values: CDR1 MNHNY, CDR2 SVGAGI (reference sequence). Healthy control status was assigned to blood donors, whose median age was about 59 years (range about 21-80) and of whom 45% to 70% were female. Measured with immunoSEQ multiplex PCR; TCRdb has only the in-frame clones, and not every one. The table shows approximately 18,000 clones, with about nine tenths occurring only once. Sequencing used CD8+ T cells sorted from blood. The J gene is TRBJ2-2, the V gene TRBV6-6, with unresolved D. The clonotype comes from a man aged 40-55 years in good health. CDR3 in amino acids: CASSYLVLNTGELFF. CDR3 sequence (DNA): TGTGCCAGCAGTTACCTGGTCTTAAACACCGGGGAGCTGTTTTTT.